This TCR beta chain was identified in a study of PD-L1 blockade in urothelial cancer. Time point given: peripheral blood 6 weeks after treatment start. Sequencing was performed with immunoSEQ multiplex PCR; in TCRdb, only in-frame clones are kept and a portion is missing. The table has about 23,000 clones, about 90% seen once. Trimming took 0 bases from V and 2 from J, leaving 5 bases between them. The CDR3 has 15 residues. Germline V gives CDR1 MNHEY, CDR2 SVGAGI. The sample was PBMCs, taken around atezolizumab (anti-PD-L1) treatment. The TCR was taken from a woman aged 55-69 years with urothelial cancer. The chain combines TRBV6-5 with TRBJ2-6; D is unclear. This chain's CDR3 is CASSYSQAGANVLTF. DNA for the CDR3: TGTGCCAGCAGTTACTCCCAGGCTGGGGCCAACGTCCTGACTTTC.